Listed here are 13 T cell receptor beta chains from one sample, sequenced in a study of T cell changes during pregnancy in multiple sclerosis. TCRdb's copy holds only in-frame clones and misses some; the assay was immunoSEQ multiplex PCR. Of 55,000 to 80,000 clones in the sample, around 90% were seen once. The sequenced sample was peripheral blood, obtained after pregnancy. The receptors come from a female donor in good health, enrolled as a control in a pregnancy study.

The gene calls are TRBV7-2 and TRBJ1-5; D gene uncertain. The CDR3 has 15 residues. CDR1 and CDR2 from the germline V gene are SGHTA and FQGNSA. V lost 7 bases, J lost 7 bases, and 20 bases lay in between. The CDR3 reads CASTPTRTTGQPQHF. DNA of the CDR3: TGTGCCAGCACACCGACTAGGACCACGGGGCAGCCCCAGCATTTT.

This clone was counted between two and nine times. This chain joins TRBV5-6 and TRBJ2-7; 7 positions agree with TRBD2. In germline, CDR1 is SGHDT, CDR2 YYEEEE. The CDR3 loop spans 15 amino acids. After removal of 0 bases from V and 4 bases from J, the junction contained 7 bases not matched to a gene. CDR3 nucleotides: TGTGCCAGCAGCTTGGTACCGGGAGGTGGGTACGAGCAGTACTTC. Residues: CASSLVPGGGYEQYF.

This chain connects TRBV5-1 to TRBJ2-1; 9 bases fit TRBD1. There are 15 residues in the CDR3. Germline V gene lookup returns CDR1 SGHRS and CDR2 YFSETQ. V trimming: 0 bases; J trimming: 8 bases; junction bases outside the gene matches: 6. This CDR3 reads CASSLGGQGFHEQFF. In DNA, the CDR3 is TGCGCCAGCAGCTTGGGGGGACAGGGATTCCATGAGCAGTTCTTC.

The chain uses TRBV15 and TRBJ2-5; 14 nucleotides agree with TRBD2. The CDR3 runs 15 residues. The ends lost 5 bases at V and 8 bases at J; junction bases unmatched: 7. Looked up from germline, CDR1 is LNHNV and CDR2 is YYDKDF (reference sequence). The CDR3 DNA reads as TGTGCCACCAGCGGAGGACTAGCGGGGGGCGCTACCCAGTACTTC. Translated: CATSGGLAGGATQYF.

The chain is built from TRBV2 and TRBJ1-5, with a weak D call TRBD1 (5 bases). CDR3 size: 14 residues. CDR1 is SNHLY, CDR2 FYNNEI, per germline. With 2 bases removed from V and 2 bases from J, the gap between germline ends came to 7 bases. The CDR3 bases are TGTGCCAGCAGTGAATTAGGGGGCAATCAGCCCCAGCATTTT. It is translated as CASSELGGNQPQHF.

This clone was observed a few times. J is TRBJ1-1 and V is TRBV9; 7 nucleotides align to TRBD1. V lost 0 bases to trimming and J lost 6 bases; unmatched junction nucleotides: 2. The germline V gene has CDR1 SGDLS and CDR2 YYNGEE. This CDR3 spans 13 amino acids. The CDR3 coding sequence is TGTGCCAGCAGCGTAGGACAGGGCCCTGAAGCTTTCTTT. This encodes CASSVGQGPEAFF. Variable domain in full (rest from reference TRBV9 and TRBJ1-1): DSGVTQTPKHLITATGQRVTLRCSPRSGDLSVYWYQQSLDQGLQFLIQYYNGEERAKGNILERFSAQQFPDLHSELNLSSLELGDSALYFCASSVGQGPEAFFGQGTRLTVV.

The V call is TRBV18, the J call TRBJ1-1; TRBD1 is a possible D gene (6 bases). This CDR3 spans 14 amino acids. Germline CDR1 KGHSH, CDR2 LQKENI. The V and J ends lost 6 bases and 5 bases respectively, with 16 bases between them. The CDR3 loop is CASSPGGGETEAFF. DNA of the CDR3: TGTGCCAGCTCCCCGGGTGGGGGCGAAACTGAAGCTTTCTTT.

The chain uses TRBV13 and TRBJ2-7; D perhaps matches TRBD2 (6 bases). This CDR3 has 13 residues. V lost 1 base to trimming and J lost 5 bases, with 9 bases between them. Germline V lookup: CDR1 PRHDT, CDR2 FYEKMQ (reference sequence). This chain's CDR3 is CASSLDWGDEQYF. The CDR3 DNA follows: TGTGCCAGCAGCTTAGACTGGGGGGACGAGCAGTACTTC.

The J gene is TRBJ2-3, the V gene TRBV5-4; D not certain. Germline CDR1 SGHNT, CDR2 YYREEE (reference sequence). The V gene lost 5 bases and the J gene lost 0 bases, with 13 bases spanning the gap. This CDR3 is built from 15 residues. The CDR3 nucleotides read TGTGCCAGCAGTAACGGCGGTTATAGCACAGATACGCAGTATTTT. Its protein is CASSNGGYSTDTQYF.

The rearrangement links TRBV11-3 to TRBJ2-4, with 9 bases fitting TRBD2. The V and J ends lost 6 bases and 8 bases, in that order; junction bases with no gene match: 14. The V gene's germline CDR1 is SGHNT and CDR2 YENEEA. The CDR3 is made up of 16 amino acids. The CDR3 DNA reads TGTGCCAGCAGTGGACACACGCGGGGGGGGGAGGACATTCAGTACTTC. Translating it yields CASSGHTRGGEDIQYF. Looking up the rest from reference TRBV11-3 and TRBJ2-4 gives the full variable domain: EAGVVQSPRYKIIEKKQPVAFWCNPISGHNTLYWYLQNLGQGPELLIRYENEEAVDDSQLPKDRFSAERLKGVDSTLKIQPAELGDSAVYLCASSGHTRGGEDIQYFGAGTRLSVL.

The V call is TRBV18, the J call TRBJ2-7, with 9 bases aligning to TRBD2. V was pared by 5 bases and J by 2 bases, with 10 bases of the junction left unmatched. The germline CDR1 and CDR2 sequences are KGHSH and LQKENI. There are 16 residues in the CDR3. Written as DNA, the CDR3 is TGTGCCAGCTCATGGGGTAGCGGGAGTGTAGCCTACGAGCAGTACTTC. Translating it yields CASSWGSGSVAYEQYF.

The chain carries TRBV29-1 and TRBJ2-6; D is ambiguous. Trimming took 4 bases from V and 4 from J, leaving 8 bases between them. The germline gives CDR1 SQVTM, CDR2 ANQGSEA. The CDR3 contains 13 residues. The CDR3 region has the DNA TGCAGCGTTGGGTTGAGAGGGGCCAACGTCCTGACTTTC. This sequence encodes CSVGLRGANVLTF.

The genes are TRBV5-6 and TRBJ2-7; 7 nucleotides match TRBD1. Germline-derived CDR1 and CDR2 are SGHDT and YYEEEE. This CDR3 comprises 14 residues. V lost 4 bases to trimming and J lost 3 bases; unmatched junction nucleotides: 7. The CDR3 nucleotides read TGTGCCAGCAGCCGGTACGACAGGGACTACGAGCAGTACTTC. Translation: CASSRYDRDYEQYF. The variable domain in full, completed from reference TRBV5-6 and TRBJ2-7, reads DAGVTQSPTHLIKTRGQQVTLRCSPKSGHDTVSWYQQALGQGPQFIFQYYEEEERQRGNFPDRFSGHQFPNYSSELNVNALLLGDSALYLCASSRYDRDYEQYFGPGTRLTVT.